This T cell receptor (beta chain) was identified during a study of shared clonotypes between healthy human individuals. Findings and caveats of the study: The sharing of roughly 5% of naive CD4 clonotypes was seen across a handful of donors. A limitation of the genetic and exposure-history diversity represented arose from few donors.

The study separated CD4+ cells into CD45RA+ naive and CD45RA-negative memory subsets. Concerning this clone itself: Its antigen is still unknown.

V lost 2 bases to trimming and J lost 6 bases, with 17 bases between them. CDR3 length equals 15 residues. Germline assignment: CDR1 KGHSH and CDR2 LQKENI. Only in-frame clones appear in the TCRdb table, and some are missing; sequencing was by immunoSEQ multiplex PCR. Counted here are more than 900,000 clones, more than 75% occurring once; the ten biggest clones make up around 0.6%. The receptor's source is a man aged 18 to 29 in good health. Some clones in this sample may be carry-over from other donors' samples. Source material: memory CD4+ T cells from PBMCs. Subset given: CD45RA-negative fraction. This chain connects TRBV18 to TRBJ2-7, with D hard to call. The CDR3 sequence is CASSPAVARPSEQYF. The CDR3 nucleotides are TGTGCCAGCTCACCAGCTGTCGCCAGGCCCTCCGAGCAGTACTTC.